The present T cell receptor (beta chain) was sequenced within a study of blood T cell repertoires in COVID-19. At the level of the study: The United States, Italy and Spain supplied acute and convalescent COVID-19 samples. T cells, B-cell-depleted T cells, or PBMCs supplied cDNA or gDNA.

Authors' analysis steps: Reference gene primer amplification gave estimated nucleated cell counts. Clones were sequenced by immunoSEQ multiplex PCR, and TCRdb holds only the in-frame ones, with some missing. The V and J calls and clone size are taken from that table; D and trimming were inferred from the DNA. This sample yields more than 250,000 clones, of which less than 85% are seen a single time; under 5.5% belongs to the top ten. The CDR3 loop spans 14 amino acids. V shed 5 bases, J shed 4 bases, and the junction held 4 bases outside the gene matches. The germline CDR1 and CDR2 sequences are MDHEN and SYDVKM.

V usage is TRBV28 and J usage is TRBJ1-2; 10 positions agree with TRBD1. Source material: peripheral blood. The sequence derives from a man in his sixties who had recovered from COVID-19. The CDR3 sequence: CASSTTGGAYGYTF. CDR3 DNA: TGTGCCAGCAGTACGACAGGGGGCGCCTATGGCTACACCTTC.